This TCR beta chain was sequenced in a study of technical replicates of blood from several donors. This CDR3 has 12 amino acids. CDR1 is SGHTA and CDR2 is FQGNSA in the germline V gene. V lost 1 base and J 4 bases, leaving 5 bases between the germline ends. Produced via immunoSEQ multiplex PCR; TCRdb's table is partial and in-frame only. The sample holds 65,000 to 90,000 clones, 86% seen once. The specimen sequenced was PBMCs. The origin of this receptor is a human donor in good health. Some clones in this sample may be carry-over from other donors' samples. The gene calls are TRBV7-2 and TRBJ2-7; D possibly corresponds to TRBD2 (5 bases). CDR3 region: CASSLGEYEQYF. The DNA of the CDR3 is TGTGCCAGCAGCTTAGGGGAGTACGAGCAGTACTTC.